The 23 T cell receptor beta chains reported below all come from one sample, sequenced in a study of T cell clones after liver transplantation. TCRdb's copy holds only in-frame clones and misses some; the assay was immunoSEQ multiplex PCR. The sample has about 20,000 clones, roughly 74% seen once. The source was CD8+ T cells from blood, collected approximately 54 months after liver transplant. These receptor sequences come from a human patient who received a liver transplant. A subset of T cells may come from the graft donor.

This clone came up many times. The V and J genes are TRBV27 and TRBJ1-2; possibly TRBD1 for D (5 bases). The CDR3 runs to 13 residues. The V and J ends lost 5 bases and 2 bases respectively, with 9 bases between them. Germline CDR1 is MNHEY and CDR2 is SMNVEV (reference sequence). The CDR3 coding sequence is TGTGCCAGCAGTCCTCGGGACAACTATGGCTACACCTTC. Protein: CASSPRDNYGYTF.

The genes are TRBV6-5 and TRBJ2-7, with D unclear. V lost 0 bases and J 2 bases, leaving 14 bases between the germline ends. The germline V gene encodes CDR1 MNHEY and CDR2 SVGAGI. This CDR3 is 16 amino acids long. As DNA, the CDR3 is TGTGCCAGCAGTTACTCCCCGCACCATAGAGCCTACGAGCAGTACTTC. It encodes CASSYSPHHRAYEQYF.

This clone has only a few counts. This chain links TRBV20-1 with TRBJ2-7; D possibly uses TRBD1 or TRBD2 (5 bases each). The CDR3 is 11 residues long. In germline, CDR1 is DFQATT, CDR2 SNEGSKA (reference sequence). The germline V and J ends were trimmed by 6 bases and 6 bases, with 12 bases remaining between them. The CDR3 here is CSAIRDGEQYF. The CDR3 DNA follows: TGCAGTGCCATCAGGGACGGCGAGCAGTACTTC.

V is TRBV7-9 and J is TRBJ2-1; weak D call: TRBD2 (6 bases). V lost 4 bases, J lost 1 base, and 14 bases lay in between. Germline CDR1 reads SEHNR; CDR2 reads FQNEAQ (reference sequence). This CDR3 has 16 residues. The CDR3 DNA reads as TGTGCCAGCAGCTCCAATCGACTAGTATCCTACAATGAGCAGTTCTTC. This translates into CASSSNRLVSYNEQFF.

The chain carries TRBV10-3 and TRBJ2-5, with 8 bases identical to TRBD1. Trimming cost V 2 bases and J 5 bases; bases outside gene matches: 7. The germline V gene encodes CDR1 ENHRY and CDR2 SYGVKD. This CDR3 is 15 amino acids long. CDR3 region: CAISEPDRAEETQYF. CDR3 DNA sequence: TGTGCCATCAGTGAGCCGGACAGGGCGGAGGAGACCCAGTACTTC.

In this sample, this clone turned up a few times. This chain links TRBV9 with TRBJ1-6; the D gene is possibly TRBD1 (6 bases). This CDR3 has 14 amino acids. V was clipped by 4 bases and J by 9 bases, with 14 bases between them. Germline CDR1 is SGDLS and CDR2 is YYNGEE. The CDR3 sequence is CASSPTGFGSPLHF. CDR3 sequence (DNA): TGTGCCAGCAGCCCAACAGGGTTCGGTTCACCCCTCCACTTT.

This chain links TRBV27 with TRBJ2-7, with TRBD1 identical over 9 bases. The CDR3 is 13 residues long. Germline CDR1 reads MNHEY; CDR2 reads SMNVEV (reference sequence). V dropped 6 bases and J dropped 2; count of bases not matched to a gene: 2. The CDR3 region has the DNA TGTGCCAGCAGCGACAGGGGGGCCTACGAGCAGTACTTC. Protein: CASSDRGAYEQYF.

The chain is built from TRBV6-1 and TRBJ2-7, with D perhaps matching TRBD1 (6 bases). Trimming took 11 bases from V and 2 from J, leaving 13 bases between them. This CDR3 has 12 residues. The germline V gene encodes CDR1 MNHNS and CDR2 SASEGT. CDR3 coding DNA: TGTGCCGCGAACCCAGGGGCCTACGAGCAGTACTTC. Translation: CAANPGAYEQYF.

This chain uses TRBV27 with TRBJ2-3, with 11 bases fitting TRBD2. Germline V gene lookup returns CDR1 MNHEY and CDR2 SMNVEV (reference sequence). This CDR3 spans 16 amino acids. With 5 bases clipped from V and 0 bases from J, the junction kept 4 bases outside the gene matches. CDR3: CASSILAGDSTDTQYF. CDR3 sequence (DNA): TGTGCCAGCAGTATACTAGCGGGGGATAGCACAGATACGCAGTATTTT.

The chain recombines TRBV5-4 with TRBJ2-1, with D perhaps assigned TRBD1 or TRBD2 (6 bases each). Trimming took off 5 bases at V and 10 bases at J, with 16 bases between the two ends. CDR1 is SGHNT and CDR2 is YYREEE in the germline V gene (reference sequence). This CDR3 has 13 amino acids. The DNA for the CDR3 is TGTGCCAGCAGACAAGGGGGGCACGACGAGCAGTTCTTC. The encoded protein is CASRQGGHDEQFF.

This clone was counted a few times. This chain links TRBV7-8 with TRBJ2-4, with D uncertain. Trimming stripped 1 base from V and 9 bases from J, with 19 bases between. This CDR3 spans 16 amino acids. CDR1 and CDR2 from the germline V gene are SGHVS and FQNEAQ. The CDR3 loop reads CASSLGGTDILGIQYF. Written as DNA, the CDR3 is TGTGCCAGCAGCTTAGGAGGAACGGATATCCTGGGCATTCAGTACTTC. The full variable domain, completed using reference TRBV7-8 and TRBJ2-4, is GAGVSQSPRYKVAKRGQDVALRCDPISGHVSLFWYQQALGQGPEFLTYFQNEAQLDKSGLPSDRFFAERPEGSVSTLKIQRTQQEDSAVYLCASSLGGTDILGIQYFGAGTRLSVL.

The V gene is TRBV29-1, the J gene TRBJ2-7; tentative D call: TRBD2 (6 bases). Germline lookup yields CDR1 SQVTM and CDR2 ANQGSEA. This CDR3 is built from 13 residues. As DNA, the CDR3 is TGCAGGGGGGGTGTGGTCCTCTCCTACGAGCAGTACTTC. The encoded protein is CRGGVVLSYEQYF.

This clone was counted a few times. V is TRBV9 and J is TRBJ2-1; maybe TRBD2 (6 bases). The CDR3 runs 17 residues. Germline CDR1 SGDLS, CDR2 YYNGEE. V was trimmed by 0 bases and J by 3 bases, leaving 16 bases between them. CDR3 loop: CASSVGGGGTYYNEQFF. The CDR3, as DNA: TGTGCCAGCAGCGTAGGTGGTGGGGGGACTTACTACAATGAGCAGTTCTTC.

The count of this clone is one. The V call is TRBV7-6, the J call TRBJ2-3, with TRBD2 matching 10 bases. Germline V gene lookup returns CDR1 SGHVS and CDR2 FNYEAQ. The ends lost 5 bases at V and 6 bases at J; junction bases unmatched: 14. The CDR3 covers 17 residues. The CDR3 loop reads CASSTPGSGGARDTQYF. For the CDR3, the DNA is TGTGCCAGCAGCACTCCAGGGAGCGGGGGGGCAAGGGATACGCAGTATTTT. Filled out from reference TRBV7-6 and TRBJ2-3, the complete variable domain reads GAGVSQSPRYKVTKRGQDVALRCDPISGHVSLYWYRQALGQGPEFLTYFNYEAQQDKSGLPNDRFSAERPEGSISTLTIQRTEQRDSAMYRCASSTPGSGGARDTQYFGPGTRLTVL.

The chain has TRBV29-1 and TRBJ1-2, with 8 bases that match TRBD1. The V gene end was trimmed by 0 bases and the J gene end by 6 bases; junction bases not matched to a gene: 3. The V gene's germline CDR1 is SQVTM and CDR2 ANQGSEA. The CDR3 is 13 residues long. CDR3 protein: CSVEDPTGDGYTF. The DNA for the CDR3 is TGCAGCGTTGAAGACCCGACAGGGGATGGCTACACCTTC.

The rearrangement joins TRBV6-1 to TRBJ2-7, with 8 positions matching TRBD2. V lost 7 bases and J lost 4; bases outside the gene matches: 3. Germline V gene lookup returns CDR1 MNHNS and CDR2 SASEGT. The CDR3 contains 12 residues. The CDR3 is CASTSGGYEQYF. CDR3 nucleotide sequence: TGTGCCAGCACCTCGGGGGGGTACGAGCAGTACTTC.

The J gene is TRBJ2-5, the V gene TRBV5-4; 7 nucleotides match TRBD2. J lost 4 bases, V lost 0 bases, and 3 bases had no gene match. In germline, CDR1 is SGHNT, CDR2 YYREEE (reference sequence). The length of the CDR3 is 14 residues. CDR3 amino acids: CASSLVGTTETQYF. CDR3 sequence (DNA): TGTGCCAGCAGCTTGGTAGGGACTACAGAGACCCAGTACTTC.

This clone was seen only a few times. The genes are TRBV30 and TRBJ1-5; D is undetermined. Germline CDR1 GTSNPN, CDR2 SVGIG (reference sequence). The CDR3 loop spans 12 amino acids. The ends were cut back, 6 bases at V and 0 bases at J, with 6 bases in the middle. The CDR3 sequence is CACGYSNQPQHF. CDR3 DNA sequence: TGTGCCTGCGGGTATAGCAATCAGCCCCAGCATTTT.

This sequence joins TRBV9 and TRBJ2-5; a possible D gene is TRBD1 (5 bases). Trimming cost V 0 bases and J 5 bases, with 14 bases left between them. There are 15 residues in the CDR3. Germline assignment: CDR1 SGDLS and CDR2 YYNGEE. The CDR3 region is CASSVVQGTHETQYF. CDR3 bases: TGTGCCAGCAGCGTAGTTCAGGGAACGCATGAGACCCAGTACTTC.

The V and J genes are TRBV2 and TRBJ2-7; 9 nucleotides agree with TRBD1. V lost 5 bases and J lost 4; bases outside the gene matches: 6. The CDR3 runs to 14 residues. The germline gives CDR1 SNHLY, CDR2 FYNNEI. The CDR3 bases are TGTGCCAGCAGTTCCGGGACAGGGATGTACGAGCAGTACTTC. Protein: CASSSGTGMYEQYF.

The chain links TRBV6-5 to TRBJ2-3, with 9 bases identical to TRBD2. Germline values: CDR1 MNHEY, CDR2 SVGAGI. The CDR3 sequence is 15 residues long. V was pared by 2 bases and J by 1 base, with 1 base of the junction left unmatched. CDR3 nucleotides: TGTGCCAGCAGTTACGCGGGGGGGGGCACAGATACGCAGTATTTT. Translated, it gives CASSYAGGGTDTQYF.

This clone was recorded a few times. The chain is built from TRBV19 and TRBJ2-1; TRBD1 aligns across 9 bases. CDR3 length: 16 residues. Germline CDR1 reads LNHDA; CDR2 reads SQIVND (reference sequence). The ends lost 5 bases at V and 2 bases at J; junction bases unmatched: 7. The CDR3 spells CASSLLGQGTYNEQFF. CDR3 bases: TGTGCCAGTAGTCTTCTCGGACAGGGGACCTACAATGAGCAGTTCTTC.

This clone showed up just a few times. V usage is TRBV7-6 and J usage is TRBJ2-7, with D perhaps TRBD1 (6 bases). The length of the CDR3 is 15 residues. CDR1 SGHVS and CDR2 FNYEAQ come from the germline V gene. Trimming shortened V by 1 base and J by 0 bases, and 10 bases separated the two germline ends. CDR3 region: CASSLEAGVSYEQYF. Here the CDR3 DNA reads TGTGCCAGCAGCTTAGAGGCAGGGGTCTCCTACGAGCAGTACTTC.